This TCR beta chain was found in a study of blood T cell repertoires in COVID-19. On the study more broadly: The cDNA or gDNA used as material had been derived from T cells, B-cell-depleted T cells, or PBMCs.

The length of the CDR3 is 14 residues. J lost 4 bases, V lost 6 bases, and 6 bases had no gene match. Looked up from germline, CDR1 is LGHDT and CDR2 is YNNKEL (reference sequence). This clone was recorded a few times. As processed by the authors: Cell counts per sample came from amplifying reference gene primers. Assay: immunoSEQ multiplex PCR; the TCRdb copy retains only in-frame clones and omits some. D and trimming come from the DNA, and the V and J calls and clone size come from that table. The sample has 150,000 to 200,000 clones, roughly 89% seen once; the top ten hold roughly 3.6%. The chain employs TRBV3-1 (or the pseudogene TRBV3-2) and TRBJ1-5; 7 bases fit TRBD1. Sequencing was carried out using peripheral blood. The TCR originated in a man younger than 30 with active or convalescent COVID-19. This chain's CDR3 is CASSLQGRNQPQHF. The CDR3 DNA reads TGTGCCAGCAGTCTACAGGGGAGGAATCAGCCCCAGCATTTT.